Included here is one T cell receptor (beta chain) sequence, with context. Vbeta (60) and Jbeta (13) primers were used in the PCR. The assay was immunoSEQ multiplex PCR, and TCRdb's table has in-frame clones only and misses some. The sample yields under 200,000 clones, about 79% seen once. The data originate from a study of cytomegalovirus exposure and HLA in healthy donors. The CDR3 is 14 amino acids. Trimming removed 5 bases at V and 3 bases at J, with 10 bases between. Germline CDR1 MNHNY, CDR2 SVGAGI (reference sequence). The sequencing input was PBMCs. The chain links TRBV6-6 to TRBJ1-4, with D possibly being TRBD1 (5 bases). The receptor was derived from a man between 45 and 60 years old in good health and CMV-seropositive. The CDR3 region has the DNA TGTGCCAGCAGTCAGGGTTGGTCTAATGAAAAACTGTTTTTT. Protein product: CASSQGWSNEKLFF.